This TCR beta chain was captured by sequencing in a study of shared clonotypes between healthy human individuals. A deep-level run was used for the assay. The data were produced by immunoSEQ multiplex PCR, yet TCRdb's version contains in-frame clones alone and is incomplete. The table shows 2 million or so clones, with less than 95% occurring only once. CD45RO-negative CD8 cells positively selected for CCR7 made up the naive population, which excluded terminally differentiated effector memory CD45RA+ cells. The sample was naive CD8+ T cells sorted from blood. The TCR originated in a young man in good health.

CDR3 coding DNA: TGTGCCAGCAGCTTAGTGTTAGCCCTAAAGGGCTTGGGTGAGCAGTTCTTC. It specifies CASSLVLALKGLGEQFF. This chain joins TRBV11-2 and TRBJ2-1; D is unclear. The V end was cut by 1 base, the J end by 9 bases, with 22 bases between. The CDR3 is 17 amino acids. Per the germline V gene, CDR1 is SGHAT and CDR2 is FQNNGV.